This TCR beta chain was sequenced in a study of blood T cell repertoires in COVID-19. Looking at the study overall: T cells, B-cell-depleted T cells, or PBMCs supplied cDNA or gDNA.

Using immunoSEQ multiplex PCR, the repertoire was profiled, and TCRdb retains in-frame clones only, with some absent. The sample contains roughly 380,000 clones, around 85% of which appear only once. The CDR3 extends over 14 amino acids. Germline lookup yields CDR1 SGHDN and CDR2 FVKESK. The V end was cut by 3 bases, the J end by 3 bases, with 11 bases between. The J gene is TRBJ1-1, the V gene TRBV14, with a possible D match to TRBD1 (6 bases). Sequences were obtained from peripheral blood. This TCR derives from a woman younger than 35 with acute or convalescent COVID-19. This chain's CDR3 is CASSQGAWDTEAFF. In DNA form, the CDR3 reads TGTGCCAGCAGCCAGGGGGCTTGGGACACTGAAGCTTTCTTT.